Listed below are T cell receptor beta chains from one sample, sequenced in a study of shared clonotypes between healthy human individuals. Measured with immunoSEQ multiplex PCR; TCRdb has only the in-frame clones, and not every one. The top ten hold roughly 0.29% of the sample, which has about 580,000 clones, 95% to 98% seen once. Specimen: naive CD8+ T cells sorted from blood. The receptors shown here come from a man aged 30 to 45 in good health. The CDR3 runs from the conserved cysteine through the conserved F or W. The order of the fields is clone size, J gene, D gene, V gene, CDR3 DNA, CDR3 protein. A D gene is named only where the DNA matches it firmly. A row's size may be missing; if present it is once, few, many or a size class.

>once|TRBJ2-1|TRBD2|TRBV25-1
TGTGCCAGCAGTGGACTAGCGGAGTACAATGAGCAGTTCTTC
CASSGLAEYNEQFF
>.|TRBJ1-1|.|TRBV29-1
TGCAGCGTCACGGACACTGAAGCTTTCTTT
CSVTDTEAFF
>.|TRBJ1-1|.|TRBV4-2
TGTGCCAGCAGCCATCCTAAGGGGGTTTGGACTGAAGCTTTCTTT
CASSHPKGVWTEAFF
>.|TRBJ1-1|.|TRBV18
TGTGCCAGCTCACCTGGCGTTAGTGTTAACACTGAAGCTTTCTTT
CASSPGVSVNTEAFF
>.|TRBJ2-5|.|TRBV7-6
TGTGCCAGCAGCTTCCCTCCGGATGACGAGGTAGAGACCCAGTACTTC
CASSFPPDDEVETQYF
>.|TRBJ2-2|.|TRBV7-2
TGTGCCAGCAGCAGACTCGCCTCAGGCCCCGGGGAGCTGTTTTTT
CASSRLASGPGELFF
>.|TRBJ2-2|.|TRBV7-9
TGTGCCAGCAGCCCATGGGGCGGAGGGGACACCGGGGAGCTGTTTTTT
CASSPWGGGDTGELFF
>.|TRBJ1-2|.|TRBV29-1
TGCAGCGTTCACCGACTGCTGTACTATGGCTACACCTTC
CSVHRLLYYGYTF
>.|TRBJ2-7|.|TRBV9
TGTGCCAGCAGCGTTTCAGCGGGTGGTTACGAGCAGTACTTC
CASSVSAGGYEQYF
>.|TRBJ1-2|.|TRBV7-8
TGTGCCACCTCGGAGGATCCGGGCTATGGCTACACCTTC
CATSEDPGYGYTF
>.|TRBJ2-3|TRBD2|TRBV15
TGTGCCACCAGCAGAGATGGGGCGGGGGGCACAGATACGCAGTATTTT
CATSRDGAGGTDTQYF
>.|TRBJ2-7|.|TRBV4-1
TGCGCCAGCAGCCAAGATCCCGGTCCCTACGAGCAGTACTTC
CASSQDPGPYEQYF
>.|TRBJ2-7|.|TRBV11-2
TGTGCCAGCAGCTTCGGAACGGGCGAGCAGTACTTC
CASSFGTGEQYF
>.|TRBJ2-2|.|TRBV7-9
TGTGCCAGCAGCTTAGCGGAGCTTCAGCCGAACACCGGGGAGCTGTTTTTT
CASSLAELQPNTGELFF
>.|TRBJ2-4|.|TRBV7-9
TGTGCCAGCAGCCCGGAGGCAGAAAACATTCAGTACTTC
CASSPEAENIQYF
>once|TRBJ2-1|TRBD2|TRBV28
TGTGCCAGCACCTGGGAGGGGAACAATGAGCAGTTCTTC
CASTWEGNNEQFF